A selection of T cell receptor beta chains follows, all from one sample in a study of cytotoxic CD8 clonotypes in ibrutinib-treated CLL. Only in-frame clones appear in the TCRdb table, and some are missing; sequencing was by immunoSEQ multiplex PCR. Found here are about 200,000 clones, 79% of them singletons; the top ten hold over 10%. The specimen comprised PBMCs, sampled after 12 months of ibrutinib treatment. These receptors came from a human donor with chronic lymphocytic leukemia. Each CDR3 is given with its conserved first and last residue. The D gene is left open where the match is weak.

j_call,v_call,d_call,cdr3_nt,cdr3_aa
TRBJ2-1,TRBV6-5,-,TGTGCCAGCAGTTACTCAGGGCTAGCGAAGTACAATGAGCAGTTCTTC,CASSYSGLAKYNEQFF
TRBJ1-1,TRBV19,-,TGTGCCAGTAGTATAGGGGACAAGCCCTTCACTGAAGCTTTCTTT,CASSIGDKPFTEAFF
TRBJ2-3,TRBV1,-,TGCACCAGCAGCCGTCCCCGTGGGAGCGGGAGGCCTACAGATACGCAGTATTTT,CTSSRPRGSGRPTDTQYF
TRBJ2-7,TRBV11-2,-,TGTGCCAGCAGCGCCACGGGGGAGCAGTACTTC,CASSATGEQYF
TRBJ2-3,TRBV6-4,TRBD2,TGTGCCAGCAGTGAGATAGCGGGGGATTCAGATACGCAGTATTTT,CASSEIAGDSDTQYF
TRBJ2-7,TRBV5-1,-,TGCGCCAGCAACCTGGGGGGGGCCGTTTCCTACGAGCAGTACTTC,CASNLGGAVSYEQYF
TRBJ1-3,TRBV14,-,TGTGCCAGCAGCCAAGTCCGGGGGCCCTCTGGAAACACCATATATTTT,CASSQVRGPSGNTIYF
TRBJ2-3,TRBV28,TRBD1,TGTGCCAGCAGTTTACACGTACGCGGGACAGGGGTAGGTGATACGCAGTATTTT,CASSLHVRGTGVGDTQYF
TRBJ2-7,TRBV18,-,TGTGCCAGCTCTCCCTCAGGGTACCGTCCAAAGGAGCAGTACTTC,CASSPSGYRPKEQYF
TRBJ2-1,TRBV7-3,-,TGTGCCAGCAGGGATACCCTTATTCTCCTGGGGTACAATGAGCAGTTCTTC,CASRDTLILLGYNEQFF
TRBJ2-1,TRBV28,-,TGTGCCAGCAGTTTCTTGAGGGAGCAGTTCTTC,CASSFLREQFF